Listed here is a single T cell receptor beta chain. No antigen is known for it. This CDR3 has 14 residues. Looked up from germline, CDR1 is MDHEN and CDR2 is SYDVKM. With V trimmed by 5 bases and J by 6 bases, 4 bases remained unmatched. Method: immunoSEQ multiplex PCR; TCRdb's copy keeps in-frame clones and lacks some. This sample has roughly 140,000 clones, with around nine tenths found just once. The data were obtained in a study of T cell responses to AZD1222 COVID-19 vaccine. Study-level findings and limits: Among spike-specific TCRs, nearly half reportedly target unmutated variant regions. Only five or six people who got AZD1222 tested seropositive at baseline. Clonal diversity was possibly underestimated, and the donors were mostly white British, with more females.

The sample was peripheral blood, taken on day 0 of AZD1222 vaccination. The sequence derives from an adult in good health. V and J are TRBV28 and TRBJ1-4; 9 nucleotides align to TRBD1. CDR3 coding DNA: TGTGCCAGCAGTATCCGGACAGGGGATGAAAAACTGTTTTTT. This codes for CASSIRTGDEKLFF.